The 19 T cell receptor beta chains in this list originate from one sample, sequenced in a study of blood T cell repertoires in COVID-19. The repertoire was sequenced with immunoSEQ multiplex PCR; TCRdb's copy has only in-frame clones and lacks some. The sample contains around 300,000 clones, roughly 90% of which appear only once. The sequencing sample was made of PBMCs or T cells enriched from blood (not recorded which). These receptors all stem from a woman younger than 35 with acute COVID-19.

The chain employs TRBV10-1 and TRBJ2-7; 9 bases are shared with TRBD1. The V and J ends lost 6 bases and 5 bases, in that order; junction bases with no gene match: 11. Germline lookup yields CDR1 WNHNN and CDR2 SYGVQD (reference sequence). The CDR3 loop spans 15 amino acids. CDR3 coding DNA: TGCGCCAGCAGCCAAACCGGGACAGGGAGTAACGAGCAGTACTTC. This translates into CASSQTGTGSNEQYF.

This clone appeared once. The chain joins TRBV6-5 to TRBJ1-2; D remains unclear. This CDR3 comprises 11 residues. Germline V gives CDR1 MNHEY, CDR2 SVGAGI. V lost 10 bases and J lost 1, with 7 bases in between. The CDR3 here is CATGVNYGYTF. The CDR3 DNA reads as TGTGCCACCGGGGTTAACTATGGCTACACCTTC.

Here the CDR3 reads CASSRGGGASEKLFF. In nucleotides, the CDR3 is TGTGCCAGCAGTCGAGGGGGAGGGGCGAGTGAAAAACTGTTTTTT. V gene TRBV28 combines with J gene TRBJ1-4; TRBD1 is a possible D gene (6 bases). Deletions cut 5 bases from V and 7 bases from J, with 17 bases between. This CDR3 has 15 residues. CDR1 and CDR2 from the germline V gene are MDHEN and SYDVKM.

CDR3 nucleotides: TGTGCCAGCAGTCGCACAGGGACCTACGAGCAGTACTTC. Residues: CASSRTGTYEQYF. This chain uses TRBV6-5 with TRBJ2-7, with TRBD1 as a possible D gene (6 bases). CDR1 and CDR2 from the germline V gene are MNHEY and SVGAGI. V lost 5 bases, J lost 2 bases, and 10 bases lay in between. The CDR3 is 13 residues long.

The rearrangement links TRBV13 to TRBJ2-1; no reliable D call. Germline V gives CDR1 PRHDT, CDR2 FYEKMQ (reference sequence). Between the trimmed V and J ends, which lost 0 bases and 0 bases, there was a span of 21 bases. The CDR3 has 20 amino acids. DNA of the CDR3: TGTGCCAGCAGCTTAGGAGCCTCCCTTCACTTTCTAAGCTCCTACAATGAGCAGTTCTTC. Translated, it gives CASSLGASLHFLSSYNEQFF.

The CDR3 bases are TGTGCCACCAGTGATTCCATACTAGGCCTGGGGCAGTTCTTC. Amino acids: CATSDSILGLGQFF. The J gene is TRBJ2-1, the V gene TRBV24-1; D is perhaps TRBD2 (5 bases). V lost 2 bases and J 12 bases, leaving 16 bases between the germline ends. This CDR3 has 14 residues. CDR1 and CDR2 (germline): KGHDR, SFDVKD.

This chain joins TRBV15 and TRBJ1-1, with D possibly being TRBD1 (6 bases). Trimming pared 0 bases from V and 4 bases from J, leaving 12 bases between. Germline lookup yields CDR1 LNHNV and CDR2 YYDKDF (reference sequence). This CDR3 contains 15 residues. This CDR3 reads CATSRDYRAGTEAFF. CDR3 nucleotides: TGTGCCACCAGCAGAGATTACAGGGCTGGCACTGAAGCTTTCTTT.

This clone was detected ten times or more. The V and J genes are TRBV7-9 and TRBJ2-2; maybe TRBD2 (6 bases). Germline V gene data show CDR1 as SEHNR and CDR2 as FQNEAQ (reference sequence). The CDR3 contains 17 residues. Deletions cut 6 bases from V and 1 base from J, with 18 bases between. CDR3 DNA sequence: TGTGCCAGCAGTTTCTGGGGGGACCGCTTGAACACCGGGGAGCTGTTTTTT. Its protein product is CASSFWGDRLNTGELFF.

This clone was picked up one time. The J gene is TRBJ1-6, the V gene TRBV11-2; 7 nucleotides match TRBD1. This CDR3 spans 16 amino acids. Per germline, CDR1 SGHAT and CDR2 FQNNGV. V dropped 5 bases and J dropped 8; count of bases not matched to a gene: 12. CDR3 loop: CASSASGTVRHSPLHF. In DNA form, the CDR3 reads TGTGCCAGCAGCGCTAGCGGGACAGTACGACATTCACCCCTCCACTTT.

The V gene is TRBV28, the J gene TRBJ1-4; 9 bases align to TRBD1. The CDR3 sequence is 15 residues long. The V and J ends lost 3 bases and 4 bases, in that order; junction bases with no gene match: 3. The V gene's germline CDR1 is MDHEN and CDR2 SYDVKM. CDR3 region: CASSLGQGLNEKLFF. Here the CDR3 DNA reads TGTGCCAGCAGTTTGGGACAGGGACTTAATGAAAAACTGTTTTTT. The full variable domain, its missing parts supplied by reference TRBV28 and TRBJ1-4, is DVKVTQSSRYLVKRTGEKVFLECVQDMDHENMFWYRQDPGLGLRLIYFSYDVKMKEKGDIPEGYSVSREKKERFSLILESASTNQTSMYLCASSLGQGLNEKLFFGSGTQLSVL.

As for this clone: The junction departs from germline at one end; a sequencing error may be responsible. The chain combines TRBV20-1 with TRBJ2-4; D is possibly TRBD2 (5 bases). Per the germline V gene, CDR1 is DFQATT and CDR2 is SNEGSKA (reference sequence). CDR3 length: 10 residues. In nucleotides, the CDR3 is TGCAGTGCTAGTGGAGGCCCCAACTTCTTC. Its protein is CSASGGPNFF.

This rearrangement joins TRBV5-1 to TRBJ2-2, with 10 bases matching TRBD1. With V trimmed by 3 bases and J by 7 bases, 9 bases remained unmatched. Germline CDR1 SGHRS, CDR2 YFSETQ. The CDR3 contains 16 residues. The CDR3 bases are TGCGCCAGCAGCTCGACAGGGGGCTATGAGGACGGGGAGCTGTTTTTT. Translation: CASSSTGGYEDGELFF.

The V gene is TRBV19, the J gene TRBJ2-1; 9 nucleotides match TRBD1. V lost 1 base to trimming and J lost 3 bases; unmatched junction nucleotides: 7. The CDR3 has 17 amino acids. Germline V gene lookup returns CDR1 LNHDA and CDR2 SQIVND (reference sequence). CDR3: CASSIVGGTGIYNEQFF. The CDR3 nucleotides are TGTGCCAGTAGTATAGTCGGCGGGACAGGGATCTACAATGAGCAGTTCTTC.

V and J are TRBV7-9 and TRBJ2-1; 11 nucleotides line up with TRBD2. This CDR3 region has 15 residues. With V trimmed by 5 bases and J by 7 bases, 7 bases remained unmatched. The V gene's germline CDR1 is SEHNR and CDR2 FQNEAQ (reference sequence). The CDR3 protein is CASSQTSGAMNEQFF. DNA for the CDR3: TGTGCCAGCAGCCAGACTAGCGGGGCCATGAATGAGCAGTTCTTC.

The chain links TRBV2 to TRBJ2-1, with TRBD2 matching 13 bases. V shed 9 bases, J shed 7 bases, and the junction held 15 bases outside the gene matches. CDR3 length: 17 residues. From germline, CDR1 is SNHLY and CDR2 FYNNEI. The CDR3 loop reads CARHDPRTSGSWNEQFF. The CDR3, as DNA: TGTGCCAGACATGATCCGAGGACTAGCGGGAGTTGGAATGAGCAGTTCTTC.

This chain links TRBV4-1 with TRBJ2-3, with 13 bases matching TRBD2. The CDR3 is 16 residues long. V trimming: 0 bases; J trimming: 7 bases; junction bases outside the gene matches: 4. Germline values: CDR1 MGHRA, CDR2 YSYEKL. The CDR3 DNA reads TGCGCCAGCAGCCAAGAATTGACTAGCGGGAGGAATACGCAGTATTTT. It encodes CASSQELTSGRNTQYF.

The chain uses TRBV9 and TRBJ1-4; D not resolved. V was trimmed by 0 bases and J by 0 bases, leaving 9 bases between them. The CDR3 spans 16 residues. Germline values: CDR1 SGDLS, CDR2 YYNGEE. The CDR3 protein is CASSVGSGATNEKLFF. The DNA of the CDR3 is TGTGCCAGCAGCGTAGGTAGCGGAGCAACTAATGAAAAACTGTTTTTT.

The chain couples TRBV27 to TRBJ1-4, with D possibly matching TRBD1 (6 bases). The V end lost 3 bases, the J end lost 2 bases, and 10 bases lay between the germline ends. Per the germline V gene, CDR1 is MNHEY and CDR2 is SMNVEV (reference sequence). The CDR3 is 15 amino acids. CDR3 DNA: TGTGCCAGCAGTTTGGCCACAGGGACTAATGAAAAACTGTTTTTT. Protein: CASSLATGTNEKLFF.

This chain links TRBV13 with TRBJ2-7; D ambiguous. Trimming cost V 0 bases and J 0 bases, with 6 bases left between them. The germline V gene encodes CDR1 PRHDT and CDR2 FYEKMQ (reference sequence). CDR3 length: 14 amino acids. The DNA for the CDR3 is TGTGCCAGCAGCTTAGGACAGACCTCCTACGAGCAGTACTTC. It specifies CASSLGQTSYEQYF.